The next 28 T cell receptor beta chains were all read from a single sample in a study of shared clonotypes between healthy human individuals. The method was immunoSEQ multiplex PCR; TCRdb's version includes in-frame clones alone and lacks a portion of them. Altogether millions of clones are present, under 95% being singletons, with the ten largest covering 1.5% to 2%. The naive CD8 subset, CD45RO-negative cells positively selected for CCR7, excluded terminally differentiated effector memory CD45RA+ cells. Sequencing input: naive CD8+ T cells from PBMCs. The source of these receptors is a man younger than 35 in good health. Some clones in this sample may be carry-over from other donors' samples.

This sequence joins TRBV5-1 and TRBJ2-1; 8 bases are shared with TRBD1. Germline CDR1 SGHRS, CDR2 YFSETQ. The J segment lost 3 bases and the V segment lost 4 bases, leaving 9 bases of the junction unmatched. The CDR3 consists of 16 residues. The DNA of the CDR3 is TGCGCCAGCAGCCTGACTTGGGGGACAGGCTACAATGAGCAGTTCTTC. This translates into CASSLTWGTGYNEQFF.

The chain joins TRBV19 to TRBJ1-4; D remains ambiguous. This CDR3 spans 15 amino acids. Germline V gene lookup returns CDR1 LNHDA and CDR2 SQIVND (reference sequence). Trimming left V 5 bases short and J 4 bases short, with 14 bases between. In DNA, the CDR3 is TGTGCCAGTAGTCCGCGGTACCGAGGTAATGAAAAACTGTTTTTT. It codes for CASSPRYRGNEKLFF.

CDR3 region: CASSLEDRVSGNTIYF. The CDR3 nucleotides read TGCGCCAGCAGCTTGGAAGACAGGGTCTCTGGAAACACCATATATTTT. The chain joins TRBV5-1 to TRBJ1-3, with 7 bases matching TRBD1. Germline CDR1 and CDR2: SGHRS and YFSETQ. After removal of 0 bases from V and 0 bases from J, the junction contained 3 bases not matched to a gene. This CDR3 is built from 16 residues.

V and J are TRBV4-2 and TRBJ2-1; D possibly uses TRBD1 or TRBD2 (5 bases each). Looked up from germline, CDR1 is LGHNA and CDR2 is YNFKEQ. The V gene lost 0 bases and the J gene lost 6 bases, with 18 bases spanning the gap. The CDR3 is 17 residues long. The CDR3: CASSQDQDGTVTNEQFF. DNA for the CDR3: TGTGCCAGCAGCCAAGATCAGGACGGGACCGTCACCAATGAGCAGTTCTTC.

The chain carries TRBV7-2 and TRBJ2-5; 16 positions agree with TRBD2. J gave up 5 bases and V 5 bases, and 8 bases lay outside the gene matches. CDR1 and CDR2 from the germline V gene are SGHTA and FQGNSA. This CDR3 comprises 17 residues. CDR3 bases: TGTGCCAGCAGCAAAGGGACTAGCGGGAGGGCCCGGGAGACCCAGTACTTC. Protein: CASSKGTSGRARETQYF.

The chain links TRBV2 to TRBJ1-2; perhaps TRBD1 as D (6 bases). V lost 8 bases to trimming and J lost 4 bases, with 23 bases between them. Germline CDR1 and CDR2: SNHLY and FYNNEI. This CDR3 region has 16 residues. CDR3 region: CASDENWTETSYGYTF. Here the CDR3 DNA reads TGTGCCAGCGACGAAAATTGGACAGAGACATCCTATGGCTACACCTTC.

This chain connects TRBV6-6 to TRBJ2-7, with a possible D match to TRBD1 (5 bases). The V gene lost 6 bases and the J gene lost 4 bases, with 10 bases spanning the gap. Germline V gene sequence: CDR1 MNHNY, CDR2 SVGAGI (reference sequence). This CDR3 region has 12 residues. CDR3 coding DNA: TGTGCCAGCAGCCCGACAGAATACGAGCAGTACTTC. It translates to CASSPTEYEQYF.

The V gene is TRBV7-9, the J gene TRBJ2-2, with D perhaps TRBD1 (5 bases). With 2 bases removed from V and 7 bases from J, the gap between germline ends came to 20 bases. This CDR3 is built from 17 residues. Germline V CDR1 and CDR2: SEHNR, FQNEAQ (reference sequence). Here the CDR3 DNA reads TGTGCCAGCAGCTTATCGTCAGGGTGGTTGGACGTCGGGGAGCTGTTTTTT. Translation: CASSLSSGWLDVGELFF. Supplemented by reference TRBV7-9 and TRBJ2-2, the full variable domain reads DTGVSQNPRHKITKRGQNVTFRCDPISEHNRLYWYRQTLGQGPEFLTYFQNEAQLEKSRLLSDRFSAERPKGSFSTLEIQRTEQGDSAMYLCASSLSSGWLDVGELFFGEGSRLTVL.

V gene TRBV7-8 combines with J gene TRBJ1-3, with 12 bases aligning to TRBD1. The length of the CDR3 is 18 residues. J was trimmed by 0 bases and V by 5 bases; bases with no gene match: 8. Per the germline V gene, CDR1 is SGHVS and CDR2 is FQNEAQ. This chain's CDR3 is CASSQPGQGASSGNTIYF. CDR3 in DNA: TGTGCCAGCAGCCAACCGGGACAGGGGGCCAGCTCTGGAAACACCATATATTTT.

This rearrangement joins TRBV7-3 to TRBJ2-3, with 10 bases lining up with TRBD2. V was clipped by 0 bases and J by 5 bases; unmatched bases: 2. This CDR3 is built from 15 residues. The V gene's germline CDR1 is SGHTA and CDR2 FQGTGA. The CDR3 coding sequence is TGTGCCAGCAGCTTAACGGGACTAGCGTTAGATACGCAGTATTTT. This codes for CASSLTGLALDTQYF.

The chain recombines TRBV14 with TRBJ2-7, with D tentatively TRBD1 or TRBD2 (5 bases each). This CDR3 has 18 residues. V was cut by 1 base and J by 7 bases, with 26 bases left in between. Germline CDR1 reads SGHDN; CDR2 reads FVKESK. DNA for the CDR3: TGTGCCAGCAGCCAAGGCCTTCAATGGGGGACGGATTATGAGGAGCAGTACTTC. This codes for CASSQGLQWGTDYEEQYF.

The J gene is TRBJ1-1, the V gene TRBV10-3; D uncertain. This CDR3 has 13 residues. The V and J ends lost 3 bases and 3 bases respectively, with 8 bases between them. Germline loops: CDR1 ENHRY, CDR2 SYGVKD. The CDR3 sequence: CAISDMEDTEAFF. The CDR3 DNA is TGTGCCATCAGTGATATGGAGGACACTGAAGCTTTCTTT.

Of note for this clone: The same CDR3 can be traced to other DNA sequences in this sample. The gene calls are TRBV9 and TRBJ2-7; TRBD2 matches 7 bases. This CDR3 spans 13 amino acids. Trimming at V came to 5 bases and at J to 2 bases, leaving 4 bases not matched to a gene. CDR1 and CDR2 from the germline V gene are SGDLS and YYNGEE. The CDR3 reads CASSVGGTYEQYF. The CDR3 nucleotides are TGTGCCAGCAGTGTGGGGGGGACCTACGAGCAGTACTTC.

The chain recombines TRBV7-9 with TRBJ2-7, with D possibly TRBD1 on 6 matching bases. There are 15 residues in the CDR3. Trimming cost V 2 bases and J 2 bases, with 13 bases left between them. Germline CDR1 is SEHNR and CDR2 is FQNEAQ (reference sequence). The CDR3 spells CASSLRQEKPYEQYF. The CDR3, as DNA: TGTGCCAGCAGCTTACGACAGGAGAAACCCTACGAGCAGTACTTC.

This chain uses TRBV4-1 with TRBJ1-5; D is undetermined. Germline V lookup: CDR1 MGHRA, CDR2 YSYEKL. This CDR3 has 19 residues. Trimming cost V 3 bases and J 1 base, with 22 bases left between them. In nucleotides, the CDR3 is TGCGCCAGCAGCCACCTAGACACCGACAACTTCGGGAGCAATCAGCCCCAGCATTTT. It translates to CASSHLDTDNFGSNQPQHF.

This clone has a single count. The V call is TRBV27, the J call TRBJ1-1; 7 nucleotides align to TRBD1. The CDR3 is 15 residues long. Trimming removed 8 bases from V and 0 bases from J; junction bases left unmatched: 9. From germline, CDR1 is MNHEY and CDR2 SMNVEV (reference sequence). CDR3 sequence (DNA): TGTGCCAGCTACTCGGGACAGCTCATGAACACTGAAGCTTTCTTT. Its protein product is CASYSGQLMNTEAFF.

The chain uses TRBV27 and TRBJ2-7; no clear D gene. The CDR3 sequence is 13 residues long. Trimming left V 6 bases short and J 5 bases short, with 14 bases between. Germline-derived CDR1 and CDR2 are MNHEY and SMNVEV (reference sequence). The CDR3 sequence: CASSEGVPNEQYF. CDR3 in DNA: TGTGCCAGCAGCGAAGGCGTCCCGAACGAGCAGTACTTC.

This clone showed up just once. The CDR3 loop is CASSLSWQEAFF. The DNA for the CDR3 is TGTGCCAGCAGTTTATCGTGGCAGGAAGCTTTCTTT. V gene TRBV27 combines with J gene TRBJ1-1; D is unresolved. Trimming cost V 0 bases and J 8 bases, with 7 bases left between them. Germline V gives CDR1 MNHEY, CDR2 SMNVEV (reference sequence). This CDR3 spans 12 amino acids.

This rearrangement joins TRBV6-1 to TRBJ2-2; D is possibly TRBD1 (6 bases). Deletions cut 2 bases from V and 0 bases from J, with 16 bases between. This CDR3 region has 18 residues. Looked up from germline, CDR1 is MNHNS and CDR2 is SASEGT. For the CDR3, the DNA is TGTGCCAGCAGTGAATACGTCCAGGGGACACCGAACACCGGGGAGCTGTTTTTT. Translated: CASSEYVQGTPNTGELFF.

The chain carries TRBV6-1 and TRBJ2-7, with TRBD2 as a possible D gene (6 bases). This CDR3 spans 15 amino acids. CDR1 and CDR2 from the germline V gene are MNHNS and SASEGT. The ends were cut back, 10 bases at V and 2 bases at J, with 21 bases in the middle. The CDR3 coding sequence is TGTGCCACGCACCATGGGCAGGGACTTACCTACGAGCAGTACTTC. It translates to CATHHGQGLTYEQYF.

The CDR3 is CASSHQDSHNEQFF. The CDR3 nucleotides read TGCGCCAGCAGCCACCAGGACAGCCACAATGAGCAGTTCTTC. The rearrangement links TRBV4-3 to TRBJ2-1; possible D gene TRBD1, 6 bases. Per germline, CDR1 LGHNA and CDR2 YSLEER. V was trimmed by 3 bases and J by 5 bases, leaving 11 bases between them. This CDR3 contains 14 residues.

The CDR3 is CAWSVGVPYEQYF. CDR3 DNA sequence: TGTGCCTGGAGTGTAGGGGTACCCTACGAGCAGTACTTC. The V gene is TRBV30, the J gene TRBJ2-7; tentatively, D is TRBD1 (5 bases). The CDR3 totals 13 residues. In germline, CDR1 is GTSNPN, CDR2 SVGIG (reference sequence). The V end was cut by 0 bases, the J end by 2 bases, with 8 bases between.

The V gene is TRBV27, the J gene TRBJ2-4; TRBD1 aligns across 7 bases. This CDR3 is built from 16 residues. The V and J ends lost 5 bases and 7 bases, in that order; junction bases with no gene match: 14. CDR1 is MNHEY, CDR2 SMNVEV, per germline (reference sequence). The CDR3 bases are TGTGCCAGCAGTCCCACCCCGACAGGGTGGACGAACATTCAGTACTTC. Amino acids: CASSPTPTGWTNIQYF.

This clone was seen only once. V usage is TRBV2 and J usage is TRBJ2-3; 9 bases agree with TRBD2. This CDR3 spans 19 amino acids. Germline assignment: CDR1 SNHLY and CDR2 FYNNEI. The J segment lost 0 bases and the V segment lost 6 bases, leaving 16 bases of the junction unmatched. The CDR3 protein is CASRGPSGTKTNSTDTQYF. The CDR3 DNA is TGTGCCAGCAGAGGACCTAGCGGGACAAAGACAAATAGCACAGATACGCAGTATTTT. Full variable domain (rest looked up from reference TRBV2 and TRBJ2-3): EPEVTQTPSHQVTQMGQEVILRCVPISNHLYFYWYRQILGQKVEFLVSFYNNEISEKSEIFDDQFSVERPDGSNFTLKIRSTKLEDSAMYFCASRGPSGTKTNSTDTQYFGPGTRLTVL.

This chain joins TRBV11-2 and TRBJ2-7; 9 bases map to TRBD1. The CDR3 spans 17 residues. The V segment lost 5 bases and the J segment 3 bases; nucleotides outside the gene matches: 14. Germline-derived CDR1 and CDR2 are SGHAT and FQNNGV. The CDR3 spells CASSLTPDRGILYEQYF. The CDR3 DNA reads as TGTGCCAGCAGCCTTACACCGGACAGGGGAATACTCTACGAGCAGTACTTC.

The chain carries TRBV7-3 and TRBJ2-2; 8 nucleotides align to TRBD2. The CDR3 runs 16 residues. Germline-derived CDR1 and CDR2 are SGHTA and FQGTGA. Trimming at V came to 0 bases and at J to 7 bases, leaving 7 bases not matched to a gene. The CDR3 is CASSLTLIREGGELFF. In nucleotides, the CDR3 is TGTGCCAGCAGCTTAACGCTAATACGGGAGGGCGGGGAGCTGTTTTTT.

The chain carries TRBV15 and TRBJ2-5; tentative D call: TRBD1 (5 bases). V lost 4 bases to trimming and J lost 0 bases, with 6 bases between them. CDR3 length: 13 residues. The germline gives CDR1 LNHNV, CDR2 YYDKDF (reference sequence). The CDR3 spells CATSIGDQETQYF. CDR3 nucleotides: TGTGCCACCAGCATAGGGGACCAAGAGACCCAGTACTTC.

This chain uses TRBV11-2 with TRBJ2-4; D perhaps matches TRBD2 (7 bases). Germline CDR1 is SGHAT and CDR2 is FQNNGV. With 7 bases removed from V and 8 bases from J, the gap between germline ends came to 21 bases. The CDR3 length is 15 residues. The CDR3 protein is CASTEGGGAGYIQYF. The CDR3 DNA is TGTGCCAGCACCGAAGGCGGGGGCGCAGGTTACATTCAGTACTTC.